This record concerns one T cell receptor beta chain sequence. Trimming left V 4 bases short and J 2 bases short, with 9 bases between. The CDR3 has 13 residues. Germline lookup yields CDR1 SGHAT and CDR2 FQNNGV. cDNA came from about 0.5 to 1 ug RNA primed by random hexamers. The CDR3 of TCR beta was amplified by immunoSEQ multiplex PCR across 54 Vbeta and 13 Jbeta. TCRdb reprocessed the immunoSEQ multiplex PCR reads via MiXCR and lists one record per CDR3 protein. The table has some 200,000 distinct CDR3 sequences, more than 85% seen once. CD8+ and CD4+ T cells circulating in blood were sequenced for TCR beta. TEMRA cells were FACS-enriched, while CD8+ and CD4+ T cells were negatively isolated. This record belongs to a study of CD8 T cells in Susac syndrome. Across the whole study: The sequenced Susac syndrome patients included about six who had clinically active disease and eight or nine who were in remission.

What was sequenced was CD8+ T cells from PBMCs. The sequence was collected from a human donor with Susac syndrome. This rearrangement joins TRBV11-2 to TRBJ2-7; maybe TRBD1 (6 bases). CDR3 sequence (DNA): TGTGCCAGCAGCTCTCGGACAGCCTACGAGCAGTACTTC. It specifies CASSSRTAYEQYF.